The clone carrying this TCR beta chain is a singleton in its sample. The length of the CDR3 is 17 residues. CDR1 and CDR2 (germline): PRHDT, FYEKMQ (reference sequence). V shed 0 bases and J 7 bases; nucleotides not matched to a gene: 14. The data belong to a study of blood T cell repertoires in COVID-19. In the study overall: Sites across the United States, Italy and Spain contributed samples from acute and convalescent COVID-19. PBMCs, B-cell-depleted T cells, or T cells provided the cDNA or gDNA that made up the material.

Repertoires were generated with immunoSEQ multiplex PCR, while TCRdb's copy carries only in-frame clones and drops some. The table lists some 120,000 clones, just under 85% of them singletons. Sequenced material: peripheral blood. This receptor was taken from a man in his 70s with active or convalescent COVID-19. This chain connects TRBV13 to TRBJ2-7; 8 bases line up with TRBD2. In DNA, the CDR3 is TGTGCCAGCAGCTTAGGCCTCGCCGGGAGGGCCGGGCGGGAGCAGTACTTC. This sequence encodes CASSLGLAGRAGREQYF.